The source of this T cell receptor beta chain is a study of regulatory T cells in long-lasting Graves disease. iRepertoire HTBI primers and Arm-PCR of CDR3 regions built TCR beta libraries. TCRdb reprocessed the multiplex PCR reads via MiXCR and lists one record per CDR3 protein. Of some 350,000 distinct CDR3 sequences in the sample, 15% to 20% were seen once. Germline V CDR1 and CDR2: DFQATT, SNEGSKA (reference sequence). V trimming: 4 bases; J trimming: 0 bases; junction bases outside the gene matches: 4. The CDR3 loop spans 16 amino acids. The time point here: newly diagnosed GD, antithyroid drugs for less than 3 months. There was RNA extracted from PBMCs, and the TCR library was made from it. Doctors identified Graves' disease using the American Thyroid Association guidelines. This clonotype was seen repeatedly, ten times or more. Its antigen is as yet unknown. Notes on the study in general: It was in persistent disease that TRBV28, TRBJ1-2 and TRBJ2-5 were favored. The number of shared public clonotypes was higher in persistent patients (about 2,700) than new patients (about 910).

This sample also belongs to another study, concerning T cells in Graves' hyperthyroidism and ophthalmopathy.

The source was peripheral blood mononuclear cells (PBMCs), collected at new diagnosis, from a patient treated with antithyroid drugs. V and J are TRBV20-1 and TRBJ2-1, with 12 bases aligning to TRBD2. The TCR comes from a woman aged 18-29 years with Graves disease. CDR3 in DNA: TGCAGTGCTACGATGACTAGCGGGGGCTCCTACAATGAGCAGTTCTTC. Amino acids: CSATMTSGGSYNEQFF.